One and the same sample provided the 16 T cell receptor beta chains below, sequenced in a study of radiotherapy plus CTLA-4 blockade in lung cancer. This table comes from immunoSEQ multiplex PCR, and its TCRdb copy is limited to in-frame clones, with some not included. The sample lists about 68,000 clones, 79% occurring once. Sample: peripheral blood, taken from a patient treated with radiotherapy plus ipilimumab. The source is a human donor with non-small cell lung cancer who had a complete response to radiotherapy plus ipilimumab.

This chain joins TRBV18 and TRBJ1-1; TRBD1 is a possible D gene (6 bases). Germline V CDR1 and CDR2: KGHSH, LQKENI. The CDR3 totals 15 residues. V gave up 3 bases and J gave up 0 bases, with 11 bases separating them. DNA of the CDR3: TGTGCCAGCTCACCTCGCGGGACATTGAACACTGAAGCTTTCTTT. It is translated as CASSPRGTLNTEAFF.

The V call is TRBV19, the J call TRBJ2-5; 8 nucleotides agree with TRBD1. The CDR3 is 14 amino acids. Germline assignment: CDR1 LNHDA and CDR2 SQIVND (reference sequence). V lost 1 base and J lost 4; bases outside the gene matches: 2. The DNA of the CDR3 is TGTGCCAGTAGTATAGTACAGGGGGGAGAGACCCAGTACTTC. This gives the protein CASSIVQGGETQYF.

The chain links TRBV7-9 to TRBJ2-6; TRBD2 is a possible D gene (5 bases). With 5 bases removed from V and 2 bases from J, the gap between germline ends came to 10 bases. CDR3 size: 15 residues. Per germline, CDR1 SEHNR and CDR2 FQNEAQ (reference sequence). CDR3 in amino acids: CASSRERAGANVLTF. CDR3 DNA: TGTGCCAGCAGCCGCGAGAGGGCTGGGGCCAACGTCCTGACTTTC.

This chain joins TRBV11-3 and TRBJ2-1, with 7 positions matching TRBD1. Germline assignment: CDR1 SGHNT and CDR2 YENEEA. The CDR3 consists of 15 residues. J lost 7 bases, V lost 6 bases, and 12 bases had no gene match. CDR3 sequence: CASSYRQGITNEQFF. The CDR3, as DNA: TGTGCCAGCAGTTATCGACAGGGAATAACGAATGAGCAGTTCTTC. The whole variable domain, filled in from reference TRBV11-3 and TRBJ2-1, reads EAGVVQSPRYKIIEKKQPVAFWCNPISGHNTLYWYLQNLGQGPELLIRYENEEAVDDSQLPKDRFSAERLKGVDSTLKIQPAELGDSAVYLCASSYRQGITNEQFFGPGTRLTVL.

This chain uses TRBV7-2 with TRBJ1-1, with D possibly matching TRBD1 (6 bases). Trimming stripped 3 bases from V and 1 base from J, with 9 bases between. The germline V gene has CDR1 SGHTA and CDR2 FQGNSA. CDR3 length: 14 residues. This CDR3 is CASSFGGPNTEAFF. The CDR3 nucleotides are TGTGCCAGCAGCTTCGGGGGGCCGAACACTGAAGCTTTCTTT.

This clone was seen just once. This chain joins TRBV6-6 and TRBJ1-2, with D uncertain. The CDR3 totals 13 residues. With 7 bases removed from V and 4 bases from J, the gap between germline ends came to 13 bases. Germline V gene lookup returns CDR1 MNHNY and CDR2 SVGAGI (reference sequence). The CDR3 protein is CASTTDPTYGYTF. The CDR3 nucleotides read TGTGCCAGCACTACCGACCCGACCTATGGCTACACCTTC.

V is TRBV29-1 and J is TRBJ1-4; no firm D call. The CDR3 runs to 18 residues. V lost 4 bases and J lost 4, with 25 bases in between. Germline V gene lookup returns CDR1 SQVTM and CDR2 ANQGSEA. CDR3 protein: CSVVGRAKIGEVNEKLFF. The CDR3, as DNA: TGCAGCGTTGTTGGCCGGGCCAAAATCGGGGAGGTTAATGAAAAACTGTTTTTT.

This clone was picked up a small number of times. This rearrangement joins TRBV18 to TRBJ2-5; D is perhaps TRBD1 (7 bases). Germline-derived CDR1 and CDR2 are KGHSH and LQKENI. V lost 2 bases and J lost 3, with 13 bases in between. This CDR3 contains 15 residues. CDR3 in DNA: TGTGCCAGCTCACCAGGCCCAGGGGGGAAAGAGACCCAGTACTTC. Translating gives CASSPGPGGKETQYF.

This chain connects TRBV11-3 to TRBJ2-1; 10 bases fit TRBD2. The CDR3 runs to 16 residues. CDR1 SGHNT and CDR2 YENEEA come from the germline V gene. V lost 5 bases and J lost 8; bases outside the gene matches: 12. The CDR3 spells CASSLSLAGAGDEQFF. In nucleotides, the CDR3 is TGTGCCAGCAGCCTATCCCTAGCGGGAGCTGGTGATGAGCAGTTCTTC.

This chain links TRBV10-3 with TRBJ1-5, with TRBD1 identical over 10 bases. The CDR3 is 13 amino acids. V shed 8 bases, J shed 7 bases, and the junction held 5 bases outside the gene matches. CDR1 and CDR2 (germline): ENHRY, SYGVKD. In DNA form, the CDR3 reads TGTGCCATCGGAGGACAGGGGGTACAGCCCCAGCATTTT. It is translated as CAIGGQGVQPQHF.

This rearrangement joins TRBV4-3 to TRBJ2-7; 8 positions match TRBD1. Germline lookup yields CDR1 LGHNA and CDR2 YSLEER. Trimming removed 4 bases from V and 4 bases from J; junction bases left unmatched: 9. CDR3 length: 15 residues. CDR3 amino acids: CASSPDRGLGYEQYF. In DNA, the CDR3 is TGCGCCAGCAGCCCAGACAGGGGACTTGGGTACGAGCAGTACTTC.

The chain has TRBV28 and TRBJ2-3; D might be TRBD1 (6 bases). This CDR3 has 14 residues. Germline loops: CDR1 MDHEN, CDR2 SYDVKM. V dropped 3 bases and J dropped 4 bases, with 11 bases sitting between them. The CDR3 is CASSFRRGADTQYF. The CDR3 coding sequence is TGTGCCAGCAGTTTTCGCAGGGGCGCAGATACGCAGTATTTT.

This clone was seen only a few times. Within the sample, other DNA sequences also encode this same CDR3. The CDR3: CAISDREGNTEAFF. CDR3 coding DNA: TGTGCCATCAGTGACAGGGAGGGGAACACTGAAGCTTTCTTT. The chain has TRBV10-3 and TRBJ1-1, with D tentatively TRBD1 (5 bases). Germline CDR1 is ENHRY and CDR2 is SYGVKD. This CDR3 spans 14 amino acids. V lost 3 bases and J lost 1, with 9 bases in between.

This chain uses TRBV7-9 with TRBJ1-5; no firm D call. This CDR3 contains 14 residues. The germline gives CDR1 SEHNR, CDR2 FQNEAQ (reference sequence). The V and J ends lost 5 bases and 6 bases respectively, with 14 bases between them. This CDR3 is CASSPNSMSQPQHF. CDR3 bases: TGTGCCAGCAGCCCAAATTCGATGAGTCAGCCCCAGCATTTT.

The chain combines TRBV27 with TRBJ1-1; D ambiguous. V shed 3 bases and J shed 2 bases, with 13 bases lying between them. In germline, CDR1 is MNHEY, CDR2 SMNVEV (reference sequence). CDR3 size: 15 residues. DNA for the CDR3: TGTGCCAGCAGTTTCATGCTCAGAGGAAACACTGAAGCTTTCTTT. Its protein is CASSFMLRGNTEAFF.

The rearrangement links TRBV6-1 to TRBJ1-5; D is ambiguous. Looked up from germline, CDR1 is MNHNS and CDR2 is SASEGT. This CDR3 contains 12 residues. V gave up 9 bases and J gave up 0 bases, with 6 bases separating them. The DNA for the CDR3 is TGTGCCAGTCGACCTAGCAATCAGCCCCAGCATTTT. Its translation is CASRPSNQPQHF.